The rows below give T cell receptor beta chains drawn from one sample of a study of early T cells in non-severe SARS-CoV-2 infection. TCRdb recomputed calls from the 5' RACE reads with MiXCR, one row per CDR3 protein. Here the sample spans around 100,000 distinct CDR3 sequences, roughly 14% being singletons. Sequenced: whole blood. The receptors here all came from an adult who was a healthcare worker with PCR-confirmed SARS-CoV-2 infection or an uninfected control (not recorded which). The CDR3 runs from the conserved cysteine through the conserved F or W. D genes are given only for firm matches. Only some rows state a clone size, as once, few, many or a class for expanded clones.

d_gene	j_gene	abundance	v_gene	CDR3aa	CDR3nt
TRBD2	TRBJ2-3	few	TRBV20-1	CSARSLGTSGTQYF	TGCAGTGCTAGATCTTTAGGGACTAGCGGTACGCAGTATTTT
.	TRBJ2-2	large	TRBV3-2	CASSPSWSGFITGELFF	TGTGCCAGCAGCCCTTCGTGGTCCGGGTTTATTACCGGGGAGCTGTTTTTT
.	TRBJ2-3	.	TRBV12-2	CARTADTQYF	TGTGCAAGGACCGCGGATACGCAGTATTTT
.	TRBJ2-5	many	TRBV28	CASSFQETQYF	TGTGCCAGCAGTTTCCAAGAGACCCAGTACTTC
TRBD2	TRBJ2-7	many	TRBV4-3	CASSQDRASQGRGQYF	TGCGCCAGCAGCCAAGATCGAGCTTCCCAAGGGAGGGGACAGTACTTC
TRBD1	TRBJ2-5	few	TRBV6-1	CAIKQGAWKTQYF	TGTGCCATTAAACAGGGGGCCTGGAAGACCCAGTACTTC
.	TRBJ1-4	.	TRBV12-3/TRBV12-4	CASGRTENEKLFF	TGTGCCAGCGGACGGACAGAAAATGAAAAACTGTTTTTT
TRBD2	TRBJ2-1	few	TRBV11-2	CASSLGGLAYLNEQFF	TGTGCCAGCAGCTTAGGGGGACTAGCCTATCTTAATGAGCAGTTCTTC
TRBD2	TRBJ2-3	few	TRBV7-9	CASSSATSGAHRTDTQYF	TGTGCCAGCAGCTCCGCCACAAGCGGGGCGCATCGCACAGATACGCAGTATTTT
TRBD2	TRBJ2-2	many	TRBV11-2	CASSLVAGLNTGELFF	TGTGCCAGCAGCTTAGTAGCGGGTCTCAACACCGGGGAGCTGTTTTTT
.	TRBJ2-2	.	TRBV7-2	CASSLVPEAELFF	TGTGCCAGCAGCTTAGTTCCGGAGGCCGAGCTGTTTTTT
.	TRBJ1-1	few	TRBV3-1	CASSQEGTSEAFF	TGTGCCAGCAGCCAAGAGGGCACTTCAGAAGCTTTCTTT
.	TRBJ2-7	.	TRBV6-1	CASSEELSTLYEQYF	TGTGCCAGCAGTGAAGAGCTGTCCACCCTCTACGAGCAGTACTTC
TRBD2	TRBJ2-1	many	TRBV27	CASSSGGFYNEQFF	TGTGCCAGCAGTTCCGGGGGGTTCTACAATGAGCAGTTCTTC
.	TRBJ1-1	many	TRBV12-3/TRBV12-4	CASRSGVNTEAFF	TGTGCCAGCAGGAGCGGGGTGAACACTGAAGCTTTCTTT
.	TRBJ2-5	few	TRBV11-2	CASSSAVGVQETQYF	TGTGCCAGCAGCTCCGCCGTGGGGGTCCAAGAGACCCAGTACTTC
TRBD1	TRBJ1-1	once	TRBV2	CANQRDRDTEAFF	TGTGCCAACCAACGGGACAGGGACACTGAAGCTTTCTTT
.	TRBJ1-2	few	TRBV6-1	CASNPLAQSGASYTF	TGTGCCAGCAACCCCCTTGCCCAGTCGGGGGCCAGCTACACCTTC
TRBD1	TRBJ1-1	few	TRBV10-2	CASRGTAMPNTEAFF	TGCGCCAGCAGGGGGACAGCAATGCCAAACACTGAAGCTTTCTTT
.	TRBJ1-1	.	TRBV7-2	CASSFTLRGRIKKENTEAFF	TGTGCCAGCAGCTTCACCCTCCGGGGACGAATCAAAAAAGAGAACACTGAAGCTTTCTTT
TRBD2	TRBJ2-3	many	TRBV7-3	CASSPGLAGSTDTQYF	TGTGCCAGCAGCCCTGGACTAGCGGGTTCCACAGATACGCAGTATTTT
TRBD2	TRBJ2-1	many	TRBV9	CASGGGSVNEQFF	TGTGCCAGCGGCGGGGGGAGTGTCAATGAGCAGTTCTTC
.	TRBJ1-2	many	TRBV12-3/TRBV12-4	CASSPAGGNYGYTF	TGTGCCAGCAGCCCGGCCGGGGGCAACTATGGCTACACCTTC
TRBD1	TRBJ1-5	.	TRBV2	CASSFGTGRDNQPQHF	TGTGCCAGCAGTTTCGGGACAGGGAGGGACAATCAGCCCCAGCATTTT
TRBD1	TRBJ2-7	few	TRBV4-2	CASSAGQGDYEQYF	TGTGCCAGCAGCGCGGGACAGGGTGACTACGAGCAGTACTTC
TRBD2	TRBJ2-1	.	TRBV11-3	CASSGGRAYNEQFF	TGTGCCAGCAGCGGTGGGAGGGCCTACAATGAGCAGTTCTTC
TRBD1	TRBJ1-5	few	TRBV12-3/TRBV12-4	CASSSGGLGQPQHF	TGTGCCAGCAGTTCAGGGGGTTTGGGTCAGCCCCAGCATTTT
.	TRBJ2-2	once	TRBV29-1	CSVPSLGGRELFF	TGCAGCGTCCCAAGCTTGGGAGGCAGGGAGCTGTTTTTT
TRBD1	TRBJ1-1	.	TRBV2	CASQGQANTEAFF	TGTGCCAGCCAGGGACAGGCTAACACTGAAGCTTTCTTT
TRBD1	TRBJ2-5	.	TRBV11-2	CASSLGTGQETQYF	TGTGCCAGCAGCCTAGGGACAGGGCAAGAGACCCAGTACTTC
.	TRBJ2-3	many	TRBV5-4	CASSLDSYPTDTQYF	TGTGCCAGCAGCTTGGACTCTTACCCGACAGATACGCAGTATTTT
TRBD2	TRBJ2-1	many	TRBV13	CASSSLAGPEQFF	TGTGCCAGCAGCTCATTAGCGGGTCCTGAGCAGTTCTTC
.	TRBJ2-3	many	TRBV20-1	CSARNRSTDTQYF	TGCAGTGCTAGAAACAGGTCCACAGATACGCAGTATTTT
.	TRBJ2-2	.	TRBV12-3/TRBV12-4	CASSFNGATNTGELFF	TGTGCCAGCAGTTTTAATGGGGCGACGAACACCGGGGAGCTGTTTTTT
.	TRBJ2-7	many	TRBV20-1	CSARDLGVGRFNEQYF	TGCAGTGCTAGAGATCTCGGGGTTGGGAGGTTCAACGAGCAGTACTTC
.	TRBJ1-6	many	TRBV28	CASSLTTVNSPLHF	TGTGCCAGCAGTTTGACCACAGTCAATTCACCCCTCCACTTT